The T cell receptor (beta chain) under discussion was sequenced for a study of blood T cell repertoires in COVID-19. Study-wide background: The United States, Italy and Spain were the sources of the acute and convalescent COVID-19 samples. The cDNA or gDNA used as material had been derived from T cells, B-cell-depleted T cells, or PBMCs.

The CDR3 loop spans 14 amino acids. The V and J ends lost 4 bases and 4 bases, in that order; junction bases with no gene match: 4. Germline V gene sequence: CDR1 MGHRA, CDR2 YSYEKL. Methods used by the authors: By means of reference gene primer amplification, nucleated cell counts were estimated. Here immunoSEQ multiplex PCR was the method, and the copy in TCRdb shows in-frame clones only, minus some. From that table come the V and J calls and clone size; the DNA was used to work out D and trimming. The sample lists around 100,000 clones, 70% to 90% occurring once. The sequenced material came from peripheral blood. The receptor's source is a woman in her fifties or sixties with acute or convalescent COVID-19. The chain has TRBV4-1 and TRBJ1-1, with 9 positions matching TRBD1. CDR3 sequence: CASSLGDRATEAFF. The DNA for the CDR3 is TGCGCCAGCAGCCTAGGGGACAGGGCCACTGAAGCTTTCTTT.